These 9 T cell receptor beta chains came from one sample sequenced in a study of blood T cells in healthy people across ages. Together with a sample-barcoded 5' primer, a J-beta primer mix was included in a second PCR lasting roughly 6 to 12 cycles. In TCRdb, the 5' RACE reads were re-called with MiXCR into one record per CDR3 protein. This table holds 1,800,000 or so distinct CDR3 sequences, about 39% found once. Source material: blood. All receptors derive from a human donor in good health.

This clonotype turned up a few times. This rearrangement joins TRBV27 to TRBJ2-5, with D tentatively TRBD2 (7 bases). The J call is doubtful: the DNA matches TRBJ2-7 better. The CDR3 is made up of 13 amino acids. In germline, CDR1 is MNHEY, CDR2 SMNVEV (reference sequence). The CDR3: CASSPSGEGEQYF. The CDR3 DNA is TGTGCCAGCAGCCCCTCAGGGGAGGGCGAGCAGTACTTC.

This clonotype was seen more than once but under ten times. This sequence joins TRBV5-6 and TRBJ2-1; possible D gene TRBD2, 6 bases. V was shortened by 0 bases and J by 12 bases, with 16 bases between the two germline ends. The CDR3 is 14 residues long. The germline CDR1 and CDR2 sequences are SGHDT and YYEEEE. CDR3 sequence reads: CASSLDYHVEGQFF. In DNA, the CDR3 is TGTGCCAGCAGCTTGGACTACCACGTGGAGGGGCAGTTCTTC.

This clonotype occurred many times. The rearrangement links TRBV12-3 or TRBV12-4 to TRBJ2-3, with D perhaps TRBD1 (6 bases). Trimming stripped 3 bases from V and 2 bases from J, with 12 bases between. This CDR3 has 15 residues. DNA for the CDR3: TGTGCCAGCAGTTTTGGACAGTTCCTCACAGATACGCAGTATTTT. Translating it yields CASSFGQFLTDTQYF.

The chain employs TRBV7-9 and TRBJ2-1; 8 bases are a match to TRBD2. The end of the DNA fits TRBJ2-7 better, so the J call may be wrong. Germline values: CDR1 SEHNR, CDR2 FQNEAQ (reference sequence). This CDR3 is 15 amino acids long. The CDR3 nucleotides are TGTGCCAGCAGCTTAGTCGGGGGGGCCCTCAATGAGCAGTACTTC. Residues: CASSLVGGALNEQYF.

The J gene is TRBJ1-5, the V gene TRBV10-3; D remains ambiguous. With 0 bases removed from V and 11 bases from J, the gap between germline ends came to 17 bases. The CDR3 is made up of 15 amino acids. Germline CDR1 is ENHRY and CDR2 is SYGVKD. CDR3 amino acids: CAISESSSLSESQHF. The CDR3 DNA reads as TGTGCCATCAGTGAGTCGAGTTCTCTTAGCGAATCCCAGCATTTT.

The table lists this clonotype with a few counts. The chain has TRBV20-1 and TRBJ2-1, with D perhaps TRBD2 (7 bases). The CDR3 loop spans 15 amino acids. V gave up 6 bases and J gave up 2 bases, with 17 bases separating them. Germline V gives CDR1 DFQATT, CDR2 SNEGSKA (reference sequence). The DNA of the CDR3 is TGCAGTGCCCCCAAGGGGGGGCTCCCCTACAATGAGCAGTTCTTC. This codes for CSAPKGGLPYNEQFF.

In its sample, this clonotype was seen a few times. This rearrangement joins TRBV7-2 to TRBJ2-7; 7 nucleotides agree with TRBD1. Germline CDR1 is SGHTA and CDR2 is FQGNSA. Trimming removed 3 bases from V and 1 base from J; junction bases left unmatched: 12. CDR3 length: 17 residues. CDR3 DNA: TGTGCCAGCAGCTTTCGGGTAGGGGGCGCTTCATCCTACGAGCAGTACTTC. It translates to CASSFRVGGASSYEQYF.

The J gene is TRBJ1-2, the V gene TRBV11-2; TRBD1 agrees at 7 bases. J lost 2 bases, V lost 5 bases, and 11 bases had no gene match. The CDR3 is made up of 16 amino acids. Germline CDR1 SGHAT, CDR2 FQNNGV. DNA for the CDR3: TGTGCCAGCAGCCTTAGAGGTCCAGGGGGGAACTATGGCTACACCTTC. It encodes CASSLRGPGGNYGYTF. Based on the CDR3 plus reference TRBV11-2 and TRBJ1-2, the full variable domain is EAGVAQSPRYKIIEKRQSVAFWCNPISGHATLYWYQQILGQGPKLLIQFQNNGVVDDSQLPKDRFSAERLKGVDSTLKIQPAKLEDSAVYLCASSLRGPGGNYGYTFGSGTRLTVV.

The rearrangement joins TRBV6-5 to TRBJ1-1, with 10 bases aligning to TRBD1. V lost 5 bases and J lost 3; bases outside the gene matches: 6. The CDR3 contains 15 residues. Per germline, CDR1 MNHEY and CDR2 SVGAGI. CDR3 DNA sequence: TGTGCCAGCAGTCCCAGACAGGGGGCATACACTGAAGCTTTCTTT. Residues: CASSPRQGAYTEAFF.